Each of the 13 T cell receptor beta chains below was sequenced from the same sample in a study of shared T cell receptors in the human thymus. The repertoire was sequenced with immunoSEQ multiplex PCR; TCRdb's copy has only in-frame clones and lacks some. Among 540,000 or so clones listed, 75% to 80% were seen once. This sample also belongs to another study, concerning human thymus T cells.

Source material: thymocytes. These TCRs come from a boy less than two years old with a congenital heart defect.

J is TRBJ1-5 and V is TRBV28; D unclear. Germline loops: CDR1 MDHEN, CDR2 SYDVKM. The CDR3 is 16 amino acids. The V gene lost 6 bases and the J gene lost 0 bases, with 15 bases spanning the gap. The CDR3 here is CASSPQVGYSNQPQHF. CDR3 DNA: TGTGCCAGCAGCCCCCAGGTCGGTTATAGCAATCAGCCCCAGCATTTT. The full variable domain, rest sourced from reference TRBV28 and TRBJ1-5, is DVKVTQSSRYLVKRTGEKVFLECVQDMDHENMFWYRQDPGLGLRLIYFSYDVKMKEKGDIPEGYSVSREKKERFSLILESASTNQTSMYLCASSPQVGYSNQPQHFGDGTRLSIL.

This clone was observed a single time. The chain couples TRBV27 to TRBJ2-7; the D gene is possibly TRBD1 (6 bases). This CDR3 is 14 amino acids long. Looked up from germline, CDR1 is MNHEY and CDR2 is SMNVEV (reference sequence). Trimming cost V 3 bases and J 4 bases, with 13 bases left between them. The CDR3 loop reads CASSLSSRGYEQYF. The CDR3 DNA follows: TGTGCCAGCAGTTTGAGCTCCAGGGGTTACGAGCAGTACTTC.

The chain combines TRBV5-1 with TRBJ2-7; 14 bases fit TRBD2. Germline V gene lookup returns CDR1 SGHRS and CDR2 YFSETQ. Losses at the gene ends were 4 bases for V and 5 bases for J; bases not matched to a gene: 5. The CDR3 runs 15 residues. The CDR3, as DNA: TGCGCCAGCAGCGAGGGACTAGCGGGAGTCAACGAGCAGTACTTC. Encoded protein: CASSEGLAGVNEQYF.

This chain connects TRBV27 to TRBJ1-2; 11 bases align to TRBD1. CDR1 MNHEY and CDR2 SMNVEV come from the germline V gene (reference sequence). V was pared by 5 bases and J by 7 bases, with 6 bases of the junction left unmatched. The CDR3 is 14 residues long. In DNA, the CDR3 is TGTGCCAGCAGTCCCCGGACAGGGGGCTCTGGCTACACCTTC. This encodes CASSPRTGGSGYTF.

As DNA, the CDR3 is TGTGCCAGCAGTCCATCAGACTCCCCGCAGGGCGAGCAGTACTTC. This encodes CASSPSDSPQGEQYF. The V call is TRBV28, the J call TRBJ2-7; maybe TRBD1 (5 bases). CDR3 length equals 15 residues. Trimming pared 5 bases from V and 6 bases from J, leaving 20 bases between. Germline V lookup: CDR1 MDHEN, CDR2 SYDVKM.

The J gene is TRBJ2-7, the V gene TRBV27, with TRBD2 matching over 10 bases. Germline V gene data show CDR1 as MNHEY and CDR2 as SMNVEV (reference sequence). This CDR3 has 14 amino acids. J lost 6 bases, V lost 4 bases, and 6 bases had no gene match. The DNA for the CDR3 is TGTGCCAGCAGTTCCTGGACTAGCGGTAGCGAGCAGTACTTC. This codes for CASSSWTSGSEQYF.

This chain links TRBV7-2 with TRBJ1-4; a possible D gene is TRBD1 (6 bases). Trimming took off 6 bases at V and 3 bases at J, with 14 bases between the two ends. The germline gives CDR1 SGHTA, CDR2 FQGNSA. CDR3 size: 15 residues. DNA of the CDR3: TGTGCCAGCAGGACACCCGGGACACCTAATGAAAAACTGTTTTTT. Its translation: CASRTPGTPNEKLFF.

In regard to this clone: At one of its ends the junction is not consistent with the germline gene, which may arise from a read error. This chain connects TRBV9 to TRBJ1-6; 9 nucleotides agree with TRBD1. CDR3 size: 10 residues. Germline V gene lookup returns CDR1 SGDLS and CDR2 YYNGEE. CDR3 DNA sequence: TGTGCCAGGGAAAGACAGGGGGGGGACTTT. Its translation: CARERQGGDF.

The V gene is TRBV2, the J gene TRBJ2-7, with TRBD2 matching 14 bases. The V gene's germline CDR1 is SNHLY and CDR2 FYNNEI. CDR3 length equals 16 residues. Losses at the gene ends were 2 bases for V and 5 bases for J; bases not matched to a gene: 5. The CDR3: CASSERGLAGEDEQYF. In DNA, the CDR3 is TGTGCCAGCAGTGAAAGGGGACTAGCGGGAGAGGACGAGCAGTACTTC.

The V call is TRBV7-6, the J call TRBJ1-3; 8 bases line up with TRBD1. The CDR3 totals 16 residues. Trimming cost V 5 bases and J 2 bases; bases outside gene matches: 8. Per the germline V gene, CDR1 is SGHVS and CDR2 is FNYEAQ. CDR3 DNA sequence: TGTGCCAGCAGCCTAGAAGACAGGGGAACTGGAAACACCATATATTTT. Protein product: CASSLEDRGTGNTIYF. Looking up the rest from reference TRBV7-6 and TRBJ1-3 gives the full variable domain: GAGVSQSPRYKVTKRGQDVALRCDPISGHVSLYWYRQALGQGPEFLTYFNYEAQQDKSGLPNDRFSAERPEGSISTLTIQRTEQRDSAMYRCASSLEDRGTGNTIYFGEGSWLTVV.

The sample holds a few counts of this clone. The V call is TRBV6-5, the J call TRBJ1-2, with 9 bases identical to TRBD1. The CDR3 consists of 14 residues. Germline trimming cut 6 bases from V and 8 bases from J; bases unmatched to any gene: 10. Per germline, CDR1 MNHEY and CDR2 SVGAGI. CDR3: CASRLTGQGKGYTF. CDR3 bases: TGTGCCAGCAGACTAACGGGACAGGGTAAAGGCTACACCTTC.

V usage is TRBV10-1 and J usage is TRBJ2-7; D is perhaps TRBD1 (5 bases). The CDR3 is 16 amino acids. V lost 3 bases and J lost 1, with 16 bases in between. Germline CDR1 WNHNN, CDR2 SYGVQD (reference sequence). Here the CDR3 reads CASSEGARPLSYEQYF. CDR3 coding DNA: TGCGCCAGCAGTGAAGGGGCCAGGCCCCTGTCCTACGAGCAGTACTTC.

CDR3 residues: CASSDVTGVEETQYF. Written as DNA, the CDR3 is TGTGCCAGCAGTGATGTTACCGGGGTTGAAGAGACCCAGTACTTC. This chain connects TRBV6-1 to TRBJ2-5, with D maybe TRBD2 (5 bases). From germline, CDR1 is MNHNS and CDR2 SASEGT. The CDR3 has 15 residues. V was cut by 3 bases and J by 3 bases, with 14 bases left in between.